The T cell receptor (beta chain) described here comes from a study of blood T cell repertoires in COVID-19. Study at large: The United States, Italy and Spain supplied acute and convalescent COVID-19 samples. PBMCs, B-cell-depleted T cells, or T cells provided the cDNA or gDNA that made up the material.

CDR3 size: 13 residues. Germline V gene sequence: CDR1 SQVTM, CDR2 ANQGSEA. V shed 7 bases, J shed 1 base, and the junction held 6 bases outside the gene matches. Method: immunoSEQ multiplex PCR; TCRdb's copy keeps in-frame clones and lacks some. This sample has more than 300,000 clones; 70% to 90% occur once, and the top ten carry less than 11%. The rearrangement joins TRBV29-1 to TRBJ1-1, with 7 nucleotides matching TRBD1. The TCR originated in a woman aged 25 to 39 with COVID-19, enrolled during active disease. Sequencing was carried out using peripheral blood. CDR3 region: CSDRQGRNTEAFF. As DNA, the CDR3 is TGCAGCGATCGACAGGGACGGAACACTGAAGCTTTCTTT.